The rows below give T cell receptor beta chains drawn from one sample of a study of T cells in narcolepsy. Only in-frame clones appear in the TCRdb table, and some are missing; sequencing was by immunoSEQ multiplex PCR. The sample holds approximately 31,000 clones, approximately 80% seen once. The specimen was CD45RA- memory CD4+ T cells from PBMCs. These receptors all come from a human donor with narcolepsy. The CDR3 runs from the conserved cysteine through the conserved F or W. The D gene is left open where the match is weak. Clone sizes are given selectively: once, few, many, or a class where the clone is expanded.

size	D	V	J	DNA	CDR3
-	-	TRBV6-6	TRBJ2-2	TGTGCCAGCAGTTACTCTACAGGGATGAACACCGGGGAGCTGTTTTTT	CASSYSTGMNTGELFF
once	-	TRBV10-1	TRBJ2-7	TGCGCCAGCAGTGGGGGGACCTCCGAGCAGTACTTC	CASSGGTSEQYF
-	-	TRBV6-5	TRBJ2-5	TGTGCCAGCAGCCTCCTCCAGACCCAGTACTTC	CASSLLQTQYF
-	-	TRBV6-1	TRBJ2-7	TGTGCCAGCACCCAACCGGGGCACGAGCAGTACTTC	CASTQPGHEQYF
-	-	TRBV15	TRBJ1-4	TGTGCCACCGCTCGGGGGACTAATGAAAAACTGTTTTTT	CATARGTNEKLFF
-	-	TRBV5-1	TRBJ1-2	TGCGCCCCCCAGAGGTGGGGTTACAACTATGGCTACACCTTC	CAPQRWGYNYGYTF
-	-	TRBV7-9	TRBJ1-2	TGTGCCAGCAGCTTAGGTGGGGCTCTCAGGCTCTATGGCTACACCTTC	CASSLGGALRLYGYTF
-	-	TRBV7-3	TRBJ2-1	TGTGCCAGCAGCAATCCCTTGGGCTCCTACAATGAGCAGTTCTTC	CASSNPLGSYNEQFF
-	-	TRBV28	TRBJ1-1	TGTGCCAGTTGGGACGGTTACACTGAAGCTTTCTTT	CASWDGYTEAFF
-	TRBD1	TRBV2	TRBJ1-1	TGTGCCAGCAGTGAAGGACAGGGCTACACTGAAGCTTTCTTT	CASSEGQGYTEAFF
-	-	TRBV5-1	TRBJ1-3	TGCGCCAGCAGCCCCTCGACGGCTGGAAACACCATATATTTT	CASSPSTAGNTIYF
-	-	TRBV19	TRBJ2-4	TGTGCCAGTAGCCGGGTAGAAGCGGCGAAAAACATTCAGTACTTC	CASSRVEAAKNIQYF
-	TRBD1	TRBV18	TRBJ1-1	TGTGCCAGCTCACCACCGGGACAGCCTGTTGCTTTCTTT	CASSPPGQPVAFF
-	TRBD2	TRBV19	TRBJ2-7	TGTGCCAGTAGTGGTCGTGCGGGAGGGTCCTACGAGCAGTACTTC	CASSGRAGGSYEQYF
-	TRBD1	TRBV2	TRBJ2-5	TGTGCCAGCAGTGGATGGACAGGGCAAGAGACCCAGTACTTC	CASSGWTGQETQYF
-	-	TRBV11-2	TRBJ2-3	TGTGCCAGCAGCTTAAGGGGGGCGTACACAGATACGCAGTATTTT	CASSLRGAYTDTQYF
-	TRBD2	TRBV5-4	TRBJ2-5	TGTGCCAGCAGCTTCACGGGGGGGCCGGGAGAGACCCAGTACTTC	CASSFTGGPGETQYF
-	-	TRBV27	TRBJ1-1	TGTGCCAGCAGTTTAAAGCCACCCCATCGGGGCACTGAAGCTTTCTTT	CASSLKPPHRGTEAFF
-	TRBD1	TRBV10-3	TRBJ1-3	TGTGCCATCAGCCCGGGACAGGGCTCTGGAAACACCATATATTTT	CAISPGQGSGNTIYF
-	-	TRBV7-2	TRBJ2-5	TGTGCCAGCAGCTTACAGGGGGGCTCGAGGGAGACCCAGTACTTC	CASSLQGGSRETQYF
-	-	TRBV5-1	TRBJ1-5	TGCGCCAGCAGCTTGGGGTCGGGAGGCAGCAATCAGCCCCAGCATTTT	CASSLGSGGSNQPQHF
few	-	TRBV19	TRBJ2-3	TGTGCCAGTGGGCGCGGGACAGACACAGATACGCAGTATTTT	CASGRGTDTDTQYF
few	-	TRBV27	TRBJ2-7	TGTGCCAGCAGTATCGGTCCTACGAAGGGATCTATGCAGTACTTC	CASSIGPTKGSMQYF
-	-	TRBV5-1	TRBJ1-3	TGCGCCAGCAGCTTGGTGGCGGCAGCTATAACGGGGGCTGGAAACACCATATATTTT	CASSLVAAAITGAGNTIYF
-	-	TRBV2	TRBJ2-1	TGTGCCAGCACTACGCAAGACAATGAGCAGTTCTTC	CASTTQDNEQFF
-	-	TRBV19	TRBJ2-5	TGTGCCAGTAGCCATAACACAGTTCAAGAGACCCAGTACTTC	CASSHNTVQETQYF
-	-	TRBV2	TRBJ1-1	TGTGCCAGCACCCTCGGGGGGAGAACTGAAGCTTTCTTT	CASTLGGRTEAFF
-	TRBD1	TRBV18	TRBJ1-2	TGTGCCAGCTCACCACCGGACAGGGAATTGGCTGGCTACACCTTC	CASSPPDRELAGYTF
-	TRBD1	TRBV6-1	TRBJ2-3	TGTGCCAGCAGTGACAGGGGGCATAACACAGATACGCAGTATTTT	CASSDRGHNTDTQYF
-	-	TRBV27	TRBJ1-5	TGTGCCAGCAACCCGGAAGGAAGCAATCAGCCCCAGCATTTT	CASNPEGSNQPQHF
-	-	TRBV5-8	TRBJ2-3	TGTGCCAGCAGCATCCTTTACACAGATACGCAGTATTTT	CASSILYTDTQYF
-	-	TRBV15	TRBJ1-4	TGTGCCACCAGCAGACCGGACAGACCAACTAATGAAAAACTGTTTTTT	CATSRPDRPTNEKLFF
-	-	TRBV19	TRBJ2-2	TGTGCCTCCGGGGGCCGCACCGGGGAGCTGTTTTTT	CASGGRTGELFF
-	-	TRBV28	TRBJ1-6	TGTGCCAGCAGTGCCCTAGGGGACACCTATAATTCACCCCTCCACTTT	CASSALGDTYNSPLHF
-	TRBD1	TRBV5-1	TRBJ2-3	TGCGCCAGCAGCACGGACAGGGTAGGAGATACGCAGTATTTT	CASSTDRVGDTQYF
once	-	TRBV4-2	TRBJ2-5	TGTGCCAGCAGCAAACAGGGACAAGAGACCCAGTACTTC	CASSKQGQETQYF
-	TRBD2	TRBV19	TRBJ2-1	TGTGCCAGTTCCCCCACTAGCGGGGGCTTCTATAGTGAGCAGTTCTTC	CASSPTSGGFYSEQFF
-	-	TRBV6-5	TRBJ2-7	TGTGCCAGCAGTTCTCACGGGTACGAGCAGTACTTC	CASSSHGYEQYF
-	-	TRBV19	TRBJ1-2	TGTGCCAGTAGTACAAAAGGCGCGGGGGACTATGGCTACACCTTC	CASSTKGAGDYGYTF